These 4 T cell receptor beta chains were sequenced from one sample in a study of T cell changes during pregnancy in multiple sclerosis. Sequencing was performed with immunoSEQ multiplex PCR; in TCRdb, only in-frame clones are kept and a portion is missing. The data hold around 30,000 clones, with 93% observed a single time. Sequencing used CD4+ T cells from peripheral blood mononuclear cells, obtained after pregnancy. The source of these receptors is a female donor with multiple sclerosis, enrolled in a pregnancy study.

This clone was recorded once. The V call is TRBV4-3, the J call TRBJ1-6; TRBD1 matches 9 bases. Germline V gives CDR1 LGHNA, CDR2 YSLEER. The V segment lost 1 base and the J segment 8 bases; nucleotides outside the gene matches: 9. The CDR3 contains 17 residues. The CDR3 is CASSQAPMGQGYSPLHF. The CDR3, as DNA: TGCGCCAGCAGCCAAGCCCCGATGGGACAGGGATATTCACCCCTCCACTTT.

V usage is TRBV5-1 and J usage is TRBJ2-1; TRBD1 matches at 8 bases. The CDR3 runs to 14 residues. The J segment lost 6 bases and the V segment lost 2 bases, leaving 4 bases of the junction unmatched. CDR1 and CDR2 from the germline V gene are SGHRS and YFSETQ. This CDR3 reads CASSLWTGLNEQFF. The CDR3 coding sequence is TGCGCCAGCAGCTTATGGACAGGGCTCAATGAGCAGTTCTTC.

The chain uses TRBV19 and TRBJ2-7, with TRBD1 matching over 7 bases. The CDR3 is 16 amino acids. Germline lookup yields CDR1 LNHDA and CDR2 SQIVND (reference sequence). V shed 4 bases and J 3 bases; nucleotides not matched to a gene: 12. This CDR3 is CASSSQTGKTNYEQYF. CDR3 nucleotide sequence: TGTGCCAGTAGTAGCCAGACAGGGAAAACGAACTACGAGCAGTACTTC.

The V and J genes are TRBV29-1 and TRBJ2-2; TRBD2 is a possible D gene (5 bases). Germline loops: CDR1 SQVTM, CDR2 ANQGSEA. There are 11 residues in the CDR3. V was clipped by 5 bases and J by 6 bases, with 7 bases between them. The chain's CDR3 is CSVMEAGELFF. In DNA form, the CDR3 reads TGCAGCGTTATGGAGGCCGGGGAGCTGTTTTTT.